This TCR beta chain was captured in a study of long-term antiretroviral therapy in people with HIV. Broader study findings: Controls had broader CDR3 length ranges than HIV repertoires did.

With respect to this clone: Its antigen is not known.

Sequencing relied on immunoSEQ assay v3.0, run at survey level. Some clones are missing from TCRdb's copy, which holds only in-frame ones; the method was immunoSEQ multiplex PCR. The repertoire holds about 39,000 clones, with about 90% as singletons. The germline CDR1 and CDR2 sequences are SNHLY and FYNNEI. The CDR3 totals 16 residues. Trimming took 2 bases from V and 4 from J, leaving 15 bases between them. The sample in question was unsorted PBMCs, obtained 1.2 years after starting antiretroviral therapy. V and J are TRBV2 and TRBJ2-1; D may be TRBD2 (6 bases). The TCR was taken from a woman aged 45 to 65 with HIV. The CDR3 sequence: CASSEPGAGSYNEQFF. DNA of the CDR3: TGTGCCAGCAGTGAACCCGGGGCGGGGAGTTACAATGAGCAGTTCTTC.